A single T cell receptor (beta chain) is shown here with its context. The target antigen is unknown. Profiling relied on immunoSEQ multiplex PCR, and the TCRdb table lists in-frame clones only, not all of them. This repertoire shows under 95,000 clones, approximately 93% found once; its top ten account for approximately 3.6%. Trimming took 0 bases from V and 8 from J, leaving 25 bases between them. The CDR3 runs to 18 residues. CDR1 and CDR2 (germline): LGHNA, YNFKEQ. The sample is drawn from a study of cytomegalovirus exposure and HLA in healthy donors. Study-level results: Overall, approximately 150 TCR beta chains were annotated as cytomegalovirus-associated.

This rearrangement joins TRBV4-2 to TRBJ1-2, with a possible D match to TRBD1 (6 bases). The receptor's source is a woman aged 18-35 years in good health and CMV-seropositive. Specimen: PBMCs. The CDR3 sequence is CASSQDLLQGASAWGYTF. Here the CDR3 DNA reads TGTGCCAGCAGCCAAGACCTTCTACAGGGCGCTTCGGCTTGGGGCTACACCTTC.